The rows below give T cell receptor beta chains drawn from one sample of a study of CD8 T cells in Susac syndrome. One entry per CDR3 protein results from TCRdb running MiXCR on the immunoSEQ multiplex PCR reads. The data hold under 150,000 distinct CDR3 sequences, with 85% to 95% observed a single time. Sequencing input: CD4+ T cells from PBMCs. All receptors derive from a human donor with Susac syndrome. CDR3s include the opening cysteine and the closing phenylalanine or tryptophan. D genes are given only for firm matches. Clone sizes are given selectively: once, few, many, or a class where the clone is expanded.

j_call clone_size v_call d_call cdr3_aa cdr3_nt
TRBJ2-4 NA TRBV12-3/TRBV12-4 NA CASRGTGAKNIQYF TGTGCCAGCAGGGGGACGGGAGCCAAAAACATTCAGTACTTC
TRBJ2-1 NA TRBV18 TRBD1 CASSHPTGVRFF TGTGCCAGCTCCCACCCCACAGGGGTAAGGTTCTTC
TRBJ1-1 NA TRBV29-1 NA CSVNTQGRVAFF TGCAGCGTCAATACCCAGGGGAGAGTCGCTTTCTTT
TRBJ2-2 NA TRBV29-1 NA CSAGRTSDGELFF TGCAGCGCCGGTCGGACCTCAGACGGGGAGCTGTTTTTT
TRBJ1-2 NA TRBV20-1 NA CSASYEGSPNYGYTF TGCAGTGCTAGTTACGAGGGGTCACCTAACTATGGCTACACCTTC
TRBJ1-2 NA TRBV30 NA CAWSDRSSYTF TGTGCCTGGAGTGACAGGTCTAGCTACACCTTC
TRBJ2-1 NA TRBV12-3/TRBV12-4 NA CASGADAPYNEQFF TGTGCCAGCGGCGCCGATGCGCCTTACAATGAGCAGTTCTTC
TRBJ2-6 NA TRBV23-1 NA CASSHRGTGANVLTF TGCGCCAGCAGTCACCGGGGAACTGGGGCCAACGTCCTGACTTTC
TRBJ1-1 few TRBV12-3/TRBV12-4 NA CASSLVLGAEAFF TGTGCCAGCAGTTTAGTCTTGGGTGCTGAAGCTTTCTTT
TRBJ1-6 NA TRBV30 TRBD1 CACRDRESSPLHF TGTGCCTGTCGGGACAGGGAATCTTCACCCCTCCACTTT
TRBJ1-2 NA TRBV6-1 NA CASSPRGGYTF TGTGCCAGCAGCCCTAGGGGTGGCTACACCTTC
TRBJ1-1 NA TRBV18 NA CASSPPGAVEAFF TGTGCCAGCTCACCCCCCGGGGCAGTTGAAGCTTTCTTT
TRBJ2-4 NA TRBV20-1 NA CSARDVSSGAKNIQYF TGCAGTGCTAGAGATGTAAGCTCGGGAGCCAAAAACATTCAGTACTTC
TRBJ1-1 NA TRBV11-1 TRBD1 CASSPRQGATEAFF TGTGCCAGCAGCCCGCGACAGGGGGCCACTGAAGCTTTCTTT
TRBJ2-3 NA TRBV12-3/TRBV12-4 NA CASSFEGYAQYF TGTGCCAGCAGTTTTGAGGGGTACGCGCAGTATTTT
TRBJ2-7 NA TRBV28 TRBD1 CASRPNPGQGPSEQYF TGTGCCAGCAGACCTAACCCGGGACAGGGACCCTCCGAGCAGTACTTC